One sample yielded the 30 T cell receptor beta chains listed below, sequenced in a study of blood T cell repertoires in COVID-19. Method: immunoSEQ multiplex PCR; TCRdb's copy keeps in-frame clones and lacks some. The table lists 350,000 to 400,000 clones, approximately 91% of them singletons. Sequenced sample: PBMCs or T cells enriched from blood (not recorded which). The receptor source for this set is a woman aged 40 to 50 who had been exposed to COVID-19.

The rearrangement uses TRBV5-4 and TRBJ2-7, with D hard to call. Trimming shortened V by 1 base and J by 3 bases, and 17 bases separated the two germline ends. CDR1 and CDR2 (germline): SGHNT, YYREEE (reference sequence). CDR3 length: 16 amino acids. Here the CDR3 reads CASSLKAPGPFYEQYF. The CDR3, as DNA: TGTGCCAGCAGCTTGAAGGCCCCTGGGCCCTTCTACGAGCAGTACTTC.

The chain has TRBV11-3 and TRBJ2-7; 9 bases agree with TRBD1. Germline V gene data show CDR1 as SGHNT and CDR2 as YENEEA. J gave up 4 bases and V 4 bases, and 14 bases lay outside the gene matches. This CDR3 spans 17 amino acids. The CDR3 DNA follows: TGTGCCAGCAGCTCCGGGGGGACAGGGTATTTCTCGTACGAGCAGTACTTC. Protein product: CASSSGGTGYFSYEQYF.

The chain joins TRBV5-4 to TRBJ2-6, with D tentatively TRBD2 (6 bases). The CDR3 consists of 15 residues. The ends were cut back, 4 bases at V and 0 bases at J, with 8 bases in the middle. Germline assignment: CDR1 SGHNT and CDR2 YYREEE (reference sequence). The CDR3 DNA follows: TGTGCCAGCAGCCCCGGGGGCTCTGGGGCCAACGTCCTGACTTTC. As protein: CASSPGGSGANVLTF.

V usage is TRBV30 and J usage is TRBJ2-3; TRBD2 matches at 11 bases. CDR3 length: 16 residues. Germline CDR1 GTSNPN, CDR2 SVGIG (reference sequence). V dropped 1 base and J dropped 5; count of bases not matched to a gene: 8. The CDR3 region has the DNA TGTGCCTGGAGTGCCGGGACTAGCGGAAAAGGAGATACGCAGTATTTT. It specifies CAWSAGTSGKGDTQYF. Full variable domain (rest looked up from reference TRBV30 and TRBJ2-3): SQTIHQWPATLVQPVGSPLSLECTVEGTSNPNLYWYRQAAGRGLQLLFYSVGIGQISSEVPQNLSASRPQDRQFILSSKKLLLSDSGFYLCAWSAGTSGKGDTQYFGPGTRLTVL.

This chain uses TRBV12-3 or TRBV12-4 with TRBJ1-1; 9 bases align to TRBD1. The CDR3 covers 13 residues. V lost 7 bases to trimming and J lost 10 bases; unmatched junction nucleotides: 10. In DNA form, the CDR3 reads TGTGCCAGCATTGACAGGGGGGGCCGAGGAGCTTTCTTT. The encoded protein is CASIDRGGRGAFF.

V usage is TRBV7-8 and J usage is TRBJ2-3; 11 positions agree with TRBD1. CDR1 is SGHVS, CDR2 FQNEAQ, per germline. V lost 3 bases to trimming and J lost 3 bases; unmatched junction nucleotides: 8. The CDR3 runs to 17 residues. This CDR3 is CASSLGAGTGGTDTQYF. CDR3 coding DNA: TGTGCCAGCAGCTTGGGGGCCGGGACAGGGGGAACAGATACGCAGTATTTT.

The chain has TRBV19 and TRBJ1-5; TRBD1 matches at 7 bases. CDR3 length: 16 amino acids. The V segment lost 3 bases and the J segment 6 bases; nucleotides outside the gene matches: 11. Germline V CDR1 and CDR2: LNHDA, SQIVND (reference sequence). CDR3 nucleotides: TGTGCCAGTAGTATTTCCGAGGGGGCTAAAATTCAGCCCCAGCATTTT. Protein sequence: CASSISEGAKIQPQHF.

The chain joins TRBV27 to TRBJ1-2; D is unresolved. The CDR3 runs to 13 residues. CDR1 is MNHEY and CDR2 is SMNVEV in the germline V gene (reference sequence). V lost 6 bases and J 5 bases, leaving 13 bases between the germline ends. CDR3 sequence (DNA): TGTGCCAGCAGCTCCGGAGTGGGTTATGGCTACACCTTC. Protein sequence: CASSSGVGYGYTF.

The rearrangement joins TRBV5-1 to TRBJ2-1; 8 bases align to TRBD2. V lost 5 bases to trimming and J lost 5 bases; unmatched junction nucleotides: 6. The CDR3 covers 14 residues. CDR1 is SGHRS and CDR2 is YFSETQ in the germline V gene. CDR3 nucleotides: TGCGCCAGCAGGATAGCGGGAAGGGACAATGAGCAGTTCTTC. Protein: CASRIAGRDNEQFF. The full variable domain, completed using reference TRBV5-1 and TRBJ2-1, is KAGVTQTPRYLIKTRGQQVTLSCSPISGHRSVSWYQQTPGQGLQFLFEYFSETQRNKGNFPGRFSGRQFSNSRSEMNVSTLELGDSALYLCASRIAGRDNEQFFGPGTRLTVL.

The chain is built from TRBV3-1 (or the pseudogene TRBV3-2) and TRBJ1-5; no clear D gene. Trimming pared 3 bases from V and 0 bases from J, leaving 9 bases between. The CDR3 length is 15 residues. From germline, CDR1 is LGHDT and CDR2 YNNKEL (reference sequence). CDR3 amino acids: CASSQGGNSNQPQHF. Written as DNA, the CDR3 is TGTGCCAGCAGCCAGGGCGGGAATAGCAATCAGCCCCAGCATTTT.

The V gene is TRBV3-1 (or the pseudogene TRBV3-2), the J gene TRBJ2-7; 8 bases are shared with TRBD1. This CDR3 has 14 residues. V gave up 1 base and J gave up 1 base; unmatched junction bases: 0. CDR1 LGHDT and CDR2 YNNKEL come from the germline V gene (reference sequence). The CDR3, as DNA: TGTGCCAGCAGCCAAGGGACAGGGTCCTACGAGCAGTACTTC. Translating gives CASSQGTGSYEQYF.

The genes are TRBV27 and TRBJ1-3, with 10 bases matching TRBD1. The CDR3 has 16 amino acids. Losses at the gene ends were 6 bases for V and 7 bases for J; bases not matched to a gene: 12. CDR1 MNHEY and CDR2 SMNVEV come from the germline V gene (reference sequence). CDR3 DNA: TGTGCCAGCAGGCTTACGGGACAGGGGAGTCGGAACACCATATATTTT. The encoded protein is CASRLTGQGSRNTIYF.

The rearrangement uses TRBV6-5 and TRBJ2-7; TRBD2 matches at 9 bases. The germline gives CDR1 MNHEY, CDR2 SVGAGI. The CDR3 extends over 16 amino acids. J gave up 1 base and V 2 bases, and 6 bases lay outside the gene matches. The CDR3 region is CASSYGAGGKSYEQYF. Here the CDR3 DNA reads TGTGCCAGCAGTTACGGTGCGGGGGGGAAATCCTACGAGCAGTACTTC.

The CDR3 sequence is CSVERRDSPDTQYF. DNA for the CDR3: TGCAGCGTTGAACGCAGGGATAGTCCAGATACGCAGTATTTT. This chain joins TRBV29-1 and TRBJ2-3; the D gene is possibly TRBD1 (5 bases). The CDR3 consists of 14 residues. Germline assignment: CDR1 SQVTM and CDR2 ANQGSEA. V lost 2 bases and J lost 4, with 13 bases in between.

The chain joins TRBV30 to TRBJ1-6, with 7 bases identical to TRBD1. This CDR3 comprises 14 residues. With V trimmed by 2 bases and J by 7 bases, 5 bases remained unmatched. Germline loops: CDR1 GTSNPN, CDR2 SVGIG (reference sequence). Here the CDR3 reads CAWSRGTVNSPLHF. In DNA, the CDR3 is TGTGCCTGGAGTCGGGGGACAGTAAATTCACCCCTCCACTTT.

The genes are TRBV30 and TRBJ1-2, with D possibly TRBD1 on 6 matching bases. V lost 5 bases and J lost 8, with 21 bases in between. CDR1 and CDR2 from the germline V gene are GTSNPN and SVGIG (reference sequence). The length of the CDR3 is 14 residues. CDR3 protein: CAWGRGQGFFGYTF. DNA of the CDR3: TGTGCCTGGGGCCGGGGTCAGGGGTTTTTCGGCTACACCTTC.

CDR3 sequence (DNA): TGCGCCAGCAGCCAAGATTGGGGAGGGGCCAGGGAGCTGTTTTTT. Its protein product is CASSQDWGGARELFF. The gene calls are TRBV4-3 and TRBJ2-2; the match to TRBD2 covers 7 bases. There are 15 residues in the CDR3. CDR1 LGHNA and CDR2 YSLEER come from the germline V gene. V lost 0 bases and J lost 9; bases outside the gene matches: 7.

The chain employs TRBV3-1 (or the pseudogene TRBV3-2) and TRBJ2-1, with 10 bases that match TRBD2. This CDR3 contains 16 residues. Germline V CDR1 and CDR2: LGHDT, YNNKEL (reference sequence). Germline trimming cut 1 base from V and 9 bases from J; bases unmatched to any gene: 9. The chain's CDR3 is CASSQGRAGGRIEQFF. In DNA, the CDR3 is TGTGCCAGCAGCCAAGGGCGAGCGGGGGGGCGTATTGAGCAGTTCTTC.

The gene calls are TRBV4-3 and TRBJ1-1; D uncertain. CDR1 and CDR2 (germline): LGHNA, YSLEER. CDR3 size: 15 residues. The V end was cut by 3 bases, the J end by 0 bases, with 11 bases between. The CDR3 protein is CASSHIALLNTEAFF. The CDR3 region has the DNA TGCGCCAGCAGCCATATAGCTCTCCTGAACACTGAAGCTTTCTTT.

The chain carries TRBV2 and TRBJ2-7, with D perhaps TRBD2 (7 bases). Trimming took off 2 bases at V and 2 bases at J, with 10 bases between the two ends. The CDR3 has 14 residues. The germline gives CDR1 SNHLY, CDR2 FYNNEI. This CDR3 is CASSEIGGPYEQYF. CDR3 DNA: TGTGCCAGCAGTGAAATCGGGGGGCCCTACGAGCAGTACTTC.

The V call is TRBV10-3, the J call TRBJ1-1; 8 bases fit TRBD1. Per the germline V gene, CDR1 is ENHRY and CDR2 is SYGVKD. Trimming took 11 bases from V and 1 from J; bases not matched to a gene: 9. CDR3 length: 14 amino acids. The CDR3 is CAVGGGQENTEAFF. The CDR3 DNA sequence: TGTGCCGTCGGCGGGGGACAGGAGAACACTGAAGCTTTCTTT.

The J gene is TRBJ1-5, the V gene TRBV2; 8 nucleotides agree with TRBD1. The ends lost 6 bases at V and 2 bases at J; junction bases unmatched: 0. Germline V lookup: CDR1 SNHLY, CDR2 FYNNEI. The CDR3 runs to 13 residues. CDR3 DNA: TGTGCCAGCAGGGGACAGGGCAATCAGCCCCAGCATTTT. This translates into CASRGQGNQPQHF.

The rearrangement joins TRBV3-1 (or the pseudogene TRBV3-2) to TRBJ2-1; D perhaps matches TRBD2 (7 bases). The germline V gene encodes CDR1 LGHDT and CDR2 YNNKEL (reference sequence). The V and J ends lost 3 bases and 7 bases respectively, with 13 bases between them. The length of the CDR3 is 14 residues. The CDR3 coding sequence is TGTGCCAGCAGCCATCTTGGGGGGGCGAATGAGCAGTTCTTC. Protein product: CASSHLGGANEQFF.

This chain joins TRBV7-9 and TRBJ1-2, with 7 positions matching TRBD1. Germline V gives CDR1 SEHNR, CDR2 FQNEAQ (reference sequence). This CDR3 is built from 16 residues. Losses at the gene ends were 2 bases for V and 5 bases for J; bases not matched to a gene: 11. The CDR3, as DNA: TGTGCCAGCAGCTTATCTGAGGGGGCTTTAGGGTATGGCTACACCTTC. Amino acids: CASSLSEGALGYGYTF.

The rearrangement links TRBV5-4 to TRBJ2-3; 8 nucleotides match TRBD1. V dropped 0 bases and J dropped 2; count of bases not matched to a gene: 2. The V gene's germline CDR1 is SGHNT and CDR2 YYREEE (reference sequence). The CDR3 is made up of 15 amino acids. CDR3 nucleotide sequence: TGTGCCAGCAGCTTGGGACAGGGGTACACAGATACGCAGTATTTT. It translates to CASSLGQGYTDTQYF.

The CDR3 reads CAWSGWGQNYGYTF. CDR3 DNA: TGTGCCTGGAGTGGCTGGGGACAGAACTATGGCTACACCTTC. V gene TRBV30 combines with J gene TRBJ1-2, with TRBD1 identical over 7 bases. Germline V CDR1 and CDR2: GTSNPN, SVGIG (reference sequence). V trimming: 1 base; J trimming: 2 bases; junction bases outside the gene matches: 4. This CDR3 is 14 amino acids long.

The chain is built from TRBV2 and TRBJ2-7; 9 nucleotides agree with TRBD1. CDR3 size: 15 residues. In germline, CDR1 is SNHLY, CDR2 FYNNEI. V lost 1 base, J lost 4 bases, and 5 bases stayed unmatched. In nucleotides, the CDR3 is TGTGCCAGCAGTGAAGAGGACAGGGGAGGATACGAGCAGTACTTC. It codes for CASSEEDRGGYEQYF.

The chain uses TRBV19 and TRBJ1-1; 11 bases agree with TRBD1. This CDR3 region has 15 residues. Germline V gene lookup returns CDR1 LNHDA and CDR2 SQIVND (reference sequence). V lost 5 bases and J lost 6; bases outside the gene matches: 8. The CDR3 sequence: CASSPWDRGISEAFF. CDR3 in DNA: TGTGCCAGTAGTCCTTGGGACAGGGGGATATCTGAAGCTTTCTTT.

This clone showed up just once. The chain carries TRBV6-2 or TRBV6-3 and TRBJ2-1; 10 nucleotides align to TRBD2. The ends lost 5 bases at V and 4 bases at J; junction bases unmatched: 11. The CDR3 runs 17 residues. The germline V gene has CDR1 MNHEY and CDR2 SVGEGT. CDR3 sequence reads: CASSQLDPSGGYNEQFF. The CDR3 DNA is TGTGCCAGCAGTCAGCTCGATCCTAGCGGGGGTTACAATGAGCAGTTCTTC.

The chain carries TRBV6-5 and TRBJ1-2; D is undetermined. With 4 bases removed from V and 4 bases from J, the gap between germline ends came to 7 bases. The CDR3 spans 12 residues. In germline, CDR1 is MNHEY, CDR2 SVGAGI. The CDR3 nucleotides are TGTGCCAGCAGTTCTACGTCCTATGGCTACACCTTC. Amino acids: CASSSTSYGYTF.